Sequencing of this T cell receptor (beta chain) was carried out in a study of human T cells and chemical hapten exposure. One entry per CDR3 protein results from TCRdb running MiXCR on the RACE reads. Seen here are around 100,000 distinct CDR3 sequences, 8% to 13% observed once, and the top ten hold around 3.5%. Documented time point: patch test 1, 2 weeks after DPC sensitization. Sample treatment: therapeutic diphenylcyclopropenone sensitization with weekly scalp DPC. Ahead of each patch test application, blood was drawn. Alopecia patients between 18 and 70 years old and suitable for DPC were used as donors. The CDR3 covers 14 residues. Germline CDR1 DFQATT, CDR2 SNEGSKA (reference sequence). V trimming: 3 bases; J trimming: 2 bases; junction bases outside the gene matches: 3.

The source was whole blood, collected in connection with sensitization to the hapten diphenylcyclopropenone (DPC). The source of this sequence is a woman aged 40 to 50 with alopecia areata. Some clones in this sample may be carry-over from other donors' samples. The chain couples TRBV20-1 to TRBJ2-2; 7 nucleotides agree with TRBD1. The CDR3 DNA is TGCAGTGCTAGGGGGACAGACAACACCGGGGAGCTGTTTTTT. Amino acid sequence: CSARGTDNTGELFF.